This TCR beta chain is from a study of low-dose radiotherapy and immunotherapy resistance in tumors. Study as a whole: Intravenous nivolumab 240 mg every two weeks plus ipilimumab 1 mg/kg every six weeks was given to patients.

First-strand cDNA relied on TRAV- and TRBV-specific primers spanning alpha and beta chains. TCR amplification ran roughly 20 PCR cycles using constant-region and V-primer adapter primers. TCRdb reanalysed the reads using MiXCR and keeps one entry per CDR3 protein. The sample includes fewer than 90,000 distinct CDR3 sequences, over 15% of them seen just once. Per germline, CDR1 SGHTA and CDR2 FQGNSA. The CDR3 length is 14 residues. With 8 bases clipped from V and 2 bases from J, the junction kept 6 bases outside the gene matches. This clonotype was seen ten or more times. The time point: before trial treatment.

The specimen was PBMCs, collected before treatment. The TCR sequence derives from a male donor with prostate cancer. This sequence joins TRBV7-2 and TRBJ2-3; 8 bases align to TRBD2. In DNA, the CDR3 is TGTGCCAGCCACCCGGGGGGGTTCACAGATACGCAGTATTTT. Protein: CASHPGGFTDTQYF.